Each of the 16 T cell receptor beta chains below was sequenced from the same sample in a study of blood T cell repertoires in COVID-19. Measured with immunoSEQ multiplex PCR; TCRdb has only the in-frame clones, and not every one. The sample holds 100,000 to 120,000 clones; roughly 85% are singletons and the top ten take 13%. Sequencing input: peripheral blood. The origin of the receptors is a human donor in a cohort sampled during active COVID-19.

The rearrangement links TRBV5-6 to TRBJ1-2; 8 bases line up with TRBD1. Germline loops: CDR1 SGHDT, CDR2 YYEEEE. The length of the CDR3 is 13 residues. Germline trimming cut 4 bases from V and 4 bases from J; bases unmatched to any gene: 3. The CDR3 DNA is TGTGCCAGCAGCAGAGGGACAGGCTATGGCTACACCTTC. Translation gives CASSRGTGYGYTF.

The chain uses TRBV12-5 and TRBJ2-1; D is undetermined. The germline V gene has CDR1 LGHNT and CDR2 FRNRAP. The CDR3 consists of 13 residues. Trimming stripped 5 bases from V and 7 bases from J, with 12 bases between. The CDR3 loop reads CASGRGTGNEQFF. DNA for the CDR3: TGTGCTAGTGGTCGAGGAACCGGTAATGAGCAGTTCTTC.

The chain uses TRBV28 and TRBJ1-1; 9 bases align to TRBD1. CDR3 length equals 14 residues. The V gene's germline CDR1 is MDHEN and CDR2 SYDVKM. The ends lost 4 bases at V and 2 bases at J; junction bases unmatched: 2. This CDR3 reads CASSWTGVNTEAFF. DNA for the CDR3: TGTGCCAGCAGTTGGACAGGGGTTAACACTGAAGCTTTCTTT.

This sequence joins TRBV7-8 and TRBJ2-3; TRBD1 is a possible D gene (6 bases). Trimming left V 0 bases short and J 2 bases short, with 12 bases between. This CDR3 comprises 16 residues. Looked up from germline, CDR1 is SGHVS and CDR2 is FQNEAQ. The CDR3 sequence: CASSLAMGAPTDTQYF. DNA of the CDR3: TGTGCCAGCAGCTTAGCGATGGGGGCCCCCACAGATACGCAGTATTTT.

V usage is TRBV6-5 and J usage is TRBJ2-7; tentative D call: TRBD2 (5 bases). V shed 6 bases and J shed 2 bases, with 11 bases lying between them. From germline, CDR1 is MNHEY and CDR2 SVGAGI. The CDR3 contains 13 residues. CDR3 nucleotide sequence: TGTGCCAGCAGCCGGGGTGCAACCTACGAGCAGTACTTC. Amino acids: CASSRGATYEQYF.

CDR3 loop: CASSPGGSGGRRDTQYF. DNA of the CDR3: TGTGCCAGCAGCCCGGGGGGTAGCGGGGGCCGGCGAGATACGCAGTATTTT. The rearrangement links TRBV28 to TRBJ2-3; 9 bases map to TRBD2. The junction had 15 bases not matched to a gene; V was cut back by 6 bases and J by 5 bases. This CDR3 comprises 17 residues. Germline-derived CDR1 and CDR2 are MDHEN and SYDVKM.

The rearrangement links TRBV19 to TRBJ1-1; D not certain. Trimming stripped 5 bases from V and 2 bases from J, with 6 bases between. Looked up from germline, CDR1 is LNHDA and CDR2 is SQIVND (reference sequence). This CDR3 has 12 residues. The CDR3 protein is CASSPLNTEAFF. CDR3 bases: TGTGCCAGTAGTCCCCTTAACACTGAAGCTTTCTTT.

V gene TRBV10-2 combines with J gene TRBJ2-7; D is perhaps TRBD1 (8 bases). CDR3 length: 21 amino acids. The germline CDR1 and CDR2 sequences are WSHSY and SAAADI. V was shortened by 2 bases and J by 2 bases, with 31 bases between the two germline ends. The CDR3 region is CASSEPPPSLNGQGGAYEQYF. The DNA for the CDR3 is TGCGCCAGCAGTGAGCCCCCTCCTTCCCTTAACGGACAGGGAGGGGCCTACGAGCAGTACTTC.

This clone was seen more than once but under ten times. CDR3 residues: CASSLEPRSYNEQFF. The CDR3 DNA is TGCGCCAGCAGCTTGGAGCCCCGCTCCTACAATGAGCAGTTCTTC. V and J are TRBV5-1 and TRBJ2-1, with D unresolved. The ends were cut back, 0 bases at V and 0 bases at J, with 7 bases in the middle. CDR3 length: 15 residues. The germline CDR1 and CDR2 sequences are SGHRS and YFSETQ. Variable domain in full (rest from reference TRBV5-1 and TRBJ2-1): KAGVTQTPRYLIKTRGQQVTLSCSPISGHRSVSWYQQTPGQGLQFLFEYFSETQRNKGNFPGRFSGRQFSNSRSEMNVSTLELGDSALYLCASSLEPRSYNEQFFGPGTRLTVL.

This clone was detected once. This chain joins TRBV7-8 and TRBJ1-1; possibly TRBD1 for D (6 bases). Germline CDR1 and CDR2: SGHVS and FQNEAQ. Trimming pared 3 bases from V and 1 base from J, leaving 12 bases between. The CDR3 spans 15 residues. The CDR3 bases are TGTGCCAGCAGCTTGAGCAGGGGCGCGAACACTGAAGCTTTCTTT. Its protein product is CASSLSRGANTEAFF.

The gene calls are TRBV7-2 and TRBJ1-6, with 8 bases aligning to TRBD1. V was clipped by 5 bases and J by 9 bases; unmatched bases: 9. The CDR3 covers 15 residues. CDR1 SGHTA and CDR2 FQGNSA come from the germline V gene. As DNA, the CDR3 is TGTGCCAGCAGCCCACAGGGGGGTAAGAGTTCACCCCTCCACTTT. Protein product: CASSPQGGKSSPLHF.

The chain links TRBV30 to TRBJ2-7; D is undetermined. Germline V gene data show CDR1 as GTSNPN and CDR2 as SVGIG (reference sequence). V shed 0 bases and J shed 1 base, with 7 bases lying between them. The length of the CDR3 is 13 residues. The CDR3 DNA is TGTGCCTGGAGTGTCTACCGGTCCTACGAGCAGTACTTC. Protein: CAWSVYRSYEQYF. The whole variable domain, filled in from reference TRBV30 and TRBJ2-7, reads SQTIHQWPATLVQPVGSPLSLECTVEGTSNPNLYWYRQAAGRGLQLLFYSVGIGQISSEVPQNLSASRPQDRQFILSSKKLLLSDSGFYLCAWSVYRSYEQYFGPGTRLTVT.

The chain uses TRBV11-2 and TRBJ1-1; 9 bases fit TRBD1. The CDR3 sequence is 14 residues long. The trim removed 5 bases at V and 3 bases at J, leaving 4 bases unmatched. CDR1 is SGHAT and CDR2 is FQNNGV in the germline V gene. The CDR3 loop reads CASSTTGGDTEAFF. The CDR3 nucleotides are TGTGCCAGCAGCACGACAGGGGGGGACACTGAAGCTTTCTTT.

The V call is TRBV28, the J call TRBJ1-2, with unresolved D. Trimming took off 5 bases at V and 3 bases at J, with 10 bases between the two ends. The CDR3 totals 13 residues. Germline V CDR1 and CDR2: MDHEN, SYDVKM. DNA for the CDR3: TGTGCCAGCAGTCTCGAACATCACTATGGCTACACCTTC. It is translated as CASSLEHHYGYTF.

This clone was seen just once. This chain connects TRBV7-2 to TRBJ1-1; possible D gene TRBD1, 6 bases. Germline CDR1 SGHTA, CDR2 FQGNSA. V lost 3 bases and J lost 4, with 15 bases in between. The CDR3 is made up of 15 amino acids. The CDR3 DNA sequence: TGTGCCAGCAGCTTTCAACAGGGTCGGTCCACTGAAGCTTTCTTT. As protein: CASSFQQGRSTEAFF.

In its sample, this clone was seen once. At one end the junction does not follow the germline gene, possibly because of a read error. The J gene is TRBJ2-7, the V gene TRBV4-3, with TRBD2 identical over 15 bases. Germline CDR1 and CDR2: LGHNA and YSLEER. CDR3 length equals 17 residues. The CDR3 region has the DNA TGCGCCAGCAGTCAAGGGACTAGCGGGGGGCTAGAGAACGAGCAGTACTTC. Amino acids: CASSQGTSGGLENEQYF.